This is a list of T cell receptor beta chains from one sample in a study of T cell repertoires in cytomegalovirus infection. TCRdb passed the reads through MiXCR, listing each CDR3 protein once. The top ten clones hold roughly a tenth of a sample with fewer than 550,000 distinct CDR3 sequences, around 11% of them seen once. What was sequenced was PBMCs. The receptor set was obtained from a human donor in good health (CMV status not recorded). Some clones in this sample may be carry-over from other donors' samples. Each CDR3 is given with its conserved first and last residue. D genes are given only for firm matches. Some rows have no size entry. The others give once, few or many, or a class for an expanded clone.

V gene: TRBV13
clone size: .
J gene: TRBJ1-1
D gene: .
CDR3 DNA: TGTGCCAGCAGCTTAGAGGTTGCGGGGCAGGGGAACACTGAAGCTTTCTTT
CDR3 protein: CASSLEVAGQGNTEAFF

V gene: TRBV7-7
clone size: many
J gene: TRBJ2-2
D gene: .
CDR3 DNA: TGTGCTAGCAGCTTAAGAGGAACCACCGGGGAGCTGTTTTTT
CDR3 protein: CASSLRGTTGELFF

V gene: TRBV5-6
clone size: many
J gene: TRBJ1-5
D gene: TRBD1
CDR3 DNA: TGTGCCAGCAGCTTAATAGGACAGGGTAGCAATCAGCCCCAGCATTTT
CDR3 protein: CASSLIGQGSNQPQHF

V gene: TRBV7-2
clone size: many
J gene: TRBJ2-5
D gene: TRBD1
CDR3 DNA: TGTGCCAGCAGCCCGGACAGGATCACCCAGTACTTC
CDR3 protein: CASSPDRITQYF

V gene: TRBV24-1
clone size: many
J gene: TRBJ1-5
D gene: .
CDR3 DNA: TGTGCCACCAGTGCCAACGGCTACAATCAGCCCCAGCATTTT
CDR3 protein: CATSANGYNQPQHF

V gene: TRBV20-1
clone size: .
J gene: TRBJ2-7
D gene: TRBD2
CDR3 DNA: TGCAGTGCGGGCACCCGTAGGCTAGCGGGGGGGGCCGTCGAGCAGTACTTC
CDR3 protein: CSAGTRRLAGGAVEQYF

V gene: TRBV9
clone size: many
J gene: TRBJ2-1
D gene: TRBD1
CDR3 DNA: TGTGCCAGCAGCTTCGGACAGGGGGATGGCAATGAGCAGTTCTTC
CDR3 protein: CASSFGQGDGNEQFF

V gene: TRBV7-6
clone size: few
J gene: TRBJ2-1
D gene: .
CDR3 DNA: TGTGCCAGCAGCTTAGTCAGGAATGAGCAGTTCTTC
CDR3 protein: CASSLVRNEQFF

V gene: TRBV19
clone size: few
J gene: TRBJ2-2
D gene: .
CDR3 DNA: TGTGCCAGTAGTATAGATCGACGCACCGGGGAGCTGTTTTTT
CDR3 protein: CASSIDRRTGELFF

V gene: TRBV28
clone size: medium-sized
J gene: TRBJ2-1
D gene: .
CDR3 DNA: TGTGCCAGCAGTTCCCAGGGATTCTCCTACAATGAGCAGTTCTTC
CDR3 protein: CASSSQGFSYNEQFF

V gene: TRBV18
clone size: many
J gene: TRBJ2-7
D gene: TRBD1
CDR3 DNA: TGTGCCAGCTCACTTAACCAGCCGGGACAGGGATTCGACGAGCAGTACTTC
CDR3 protein: CASSLNQPGQGFDEQYF

V gene: TRBV7-2
clone size: many
J gene: TRBJ1-1
D gene: .
CDR3 DNA: TGTGCCAGCAGCTTACGGGGAGGGTACACTGAAGCTTTCTTT
CDR3 protein: CASSLRGGYTEAFF

V gene: TRBV28
clone size: many
J gene: TRBJ2-5
D gene: .
CDR3 DNA: TGTGCCAGCAGGGGGAGAGAGACCCAGTACTTC
CDR3 protein: CASRGRETQYF

V gene: TRBV11-2
clone size: many
J gene: TRBJ2-5
D gene: .
CDR3 DNA: TGTGCCAGCAGCTTAGGTTTCTCGGAGACCCAGTACTTC
CDR3 protein: CASSLGFSETQYF